The source of this T cell receptor (beta chain) is a study of tumor and adjacent non-tumor tissue in lung cancer. At the level of the study: The cohort had around twelve adenocarcinoma, a couple of squamous cell and 1 small cell patients.

RNA was extracted from bulk tissue without any cell sorting. The normal lung tissue was taken more than 3 cm from the tumor edge. Study-wide results and caveats: Top 100 clones took a larger repertoire share in normal lung. Tumor tissue had significantly higher TCR diversity than normal lung.

TCRbeta libraries were built with three rounds of nested PCR, modified from ARM-PCR. MiXCR, run by TCRdb on the multiplex PCR reads, gives a single entry per CDR3 protein. The sample records roughly 120,000 distinct CDR3 sequences, 60% to 70% being singletons. This CDR3 comprises 14 residues. Germline values: CDR1 SQVTM, CDR2 ANQGSEA. Deletions cut 4 bases from V and 11 bases from J, with 21 bases between. In the case of this clonotype: Its specificity is not known.

This receptor was obtained from a man aged 55 to 70 with non-small cell lung cancer. This chain joins TRBV29-1 and TRBJ1-5; no reliable D call. Sequencing used distant non-tumor lung tissue. Here the CDR3 reads CSVAAGNSNKSQHF. CDR3 coding DNA: TGCAGCGTTGCGGCAGGTAATAGCAATAAGTCCCAGCATTTT.